This T cell receptor beta chain stems from a study of blood T cell repertoires in COVID-19 (dated by TCRdb to 2018 to 2020). For context, the study as a whole: Samples covering the acute and convalescent phases of COVID-19 were provided by collaborators in the United States, Italy and Spain. The material from the prospective study consisted of cDNA or gDNA derived from T cells, B-cell-depleted T cells, or PBMCs. Deeply sampled blood TCRbeta repertoires from subjects exposed to, actively infected with, or recovered from COVID-19 were included in the dataset. The repertoires were made available in a free public database intended to serve as a resource for research on the immune response to SARS-CoV-2. Samples were obtained from the ongoing ImmuneRACE study (first 160 participants) and from over a thousand subjects provided by 6 global collaborators. A de-identified subject ID, COVID-19 status, age in years and sex were almost always included in the sample metadata. HLA class I and class II types, where available, came from metadata supplied by the sample provider rather than from assay-based typing. General conclusions and limits of the study: The quantity of clinical and demographic metadata differed by source and by participant and was supplied without curation.

Each collaborating institution followed its own protocols to collect whole blood in K2EDTA tubes. For TCRbeta analysis, collaborators shipped samples in one of three forms: frozen whole blood, isolated PBMCs, or DNA extracted from either of those sample types. The count of this clone is one. The antigen this receptor binds is unknown. No base qualities exist here, and no much larger clone lies one base off it. Taken from cysteine to phenylalanine, the CDR3 has 15 residues. Solely the CDR3 DNA is kept, with 45 bases framed from the first base. The germline V end is reduced by 2 bases and the J end by 5 bases; junction bases left unmatched: 9. The CDR1 and CDR2 encoded by the germline V gene are MNHNS and SASEGT. TCRbeta CDR3 regions were amplified from genomic DNA using the immunoSEQ Assay, a bias-controlled multiplex PCR. As for the authors' bioinformatics: Nucleated cell counts per sample were estimated from amplification of reference gene primers within the assay. To quantify the absolute abundance of each unique TCRbeta CDR3 rearrangement, sequence reads were collapsed and filtered. For each sample, productive Simpson clonality was calculated as the square root of Simpson's diversity index across productive rearrangements. The immuneACCESS repertoire file appears here via TCRdb, limited to in-frame rearrangements. These files lack a portion of the clones; in checked studies, under half of the deficit traces to unresolved V genes, and the cause of the others is not known. V and J calls and clone size are as listed in that table; D and trimming were resolved from the DNA. In this sample the table shows 120,000 or so clones, 88% of which occur a single time. The ten top clones hold 7.5% to 8% of the sample.

This chain is built from TRBV6-1 and TRBJ2-7, with 7 junctional bases fitting TRBD2. The specimen was peripheral blood. The receptor's source is a man aged 45-65 years with acute or convalescent COVID-19. The CDR3 is CASSESGGRENEQYF. The bases are TGTGCCAGCAGTGAATCCGGCGGGCGGGAGAACGAGCAGTACTTC.